The clone carrying this TCR beta chain appeared once. What it binds is not known. This record belongs to a study of Ad26.COV2.S vaccination and SARS-CoV-2 variants. Treatment specified: over 15 received Ad26.COV2.S at low or high dose, single or two shots; roughly five received placebo; per-sample allocation not given. Specimens were obtained on day 63 following the first vaccine or placebo injection. Participants' vaccine, an Ad26 vector, delivered Wuhan-strain SARS-CoV-2 spike. The CDR3 spans 14 residues. In germline, CDR1 is SNHLY, CDR2 FYNNEI. Trimming shortened V by 5 bases and J by 1 base, and 11 bases separated the two germline ends. Findings and caveats of the study: Vaccinees reportedly had broad spike-specific CD8+ and CD4+ T cell responses. Participants given vaccine showed non-spike TCR breadth similar to that of placebo recipients. The study found higher spike-specific TCR breadth in vaccine than placebo recipients.

TCRdb's table, derived via immunoSEQ multiplex PCR, lists solely in-frame clones and lacks some. This table holds more than 300,000 clones, around four fifths found once. The clonotype originates from a person aged 18 to 59 who received the Ad26.COV2.S COVID-19 vaccine or a placebo. The sample here was peripheral blood, taken in a trial of Ad26.COV2.S vaccine versus placebo. The gene calls are TRBV2 and TRBJ1-1; the D gene is possibly TRBD1 (5 bases). CDR3 sequence (DNA): TGTGCCAGCAGTTCGGGACGGGGGAACACTGAAGCTTTCTTT. This gives the protein CASSSGRGNTEAFF.